The next 8 T cell receptor beta chains were all read from a single sample in a study of T cell responses to AZD1222 COVID-19 vaccine. Some clones are missing from TCRdb's copy, which holds only in-frame ones; the method was immunoSEQ multiplex PCR. The table has more than 70,000 clones, around 90% seen once; the top ten hold 1% to 1.5%. The sequenced sample was peripheral blood, obtained 28 days after the second AZD1222 dose. These receptor sequences come from an adult who received the AZD1222 COVID-19 vaccine.

The chain employs TRBV7-2 and TRBJ1-1, with D uncertain. Trimming stripped 2 bases from V and 10 bases from J, with 14 bases between. Germline assignment: CDR1 SGHTA and CDR2 FQGNSA. This CDR3 contains 13 residues. The CDR3 here is CASSLNFVQGAFF. CDR3 DNA sequence: TGTGCCAGCAGCTTAAACTTTGTACAAGGAGCTTTCTTT.

The chain links TRBV9 to TRBJ1-1, with unresolved D. Germline lookup yields CDR1 SGDLS and CDR2 YYNGEE. The CDR3 loop spans 14 amino acids. The germline V and J ends were trimmed by 0 bases and 2 bases, with 8 bases remaining between them. CDR3 DNA sequence: TGTGCCAGCAGCGTAGACTACAGAAACACTGAAGCTTTCTTT. This sequence encodes CASSVDYRNTEAFF.

The rearrangement joins TRBV29-1 to TRBJ2-5, with D maybe TRBD2 (6 bases). Germline values: CDR1 SQVTM, CDR2 ANQGSEA. Deletions cut 1 base from V and 4 bases from J, with 7 bases between. CDR3 length: 12 residues. CDR3 amino acids: CSVEGSGETQYF. Here the CDR3 DNA reads TGCAGCGTTGAAGGTAGCGGAGAGACCCAGTACTTC.

This clone was picked up one time. The chain has TRBV14 and TRBJ2-7; TRBD1 is a possible D gene (5 bases). Germline V gene lookup returns CDR1 SGHDN and CDR2 FVKESK. The CDR3 is 15 residues long. The V end lost 4 bases, the J end lost 4 bases, and 17 bases lay between the germline ends. CDR3 loop: CASSPVGYGAYEQYF. In DNA form, the CDR3 reads TGTGCCAGCAGCCCGGTGGGGTATGGGGCTTACGAGCAGTACTTC.

V gene TRBV7-9 combines with J gene TRBJ1-6, with 10 bases matching TRBD1. CDR3 length equals 16 residues. The V segment lost 3 bases and the J segment 5 bases; nucleotides outside the gene matches: 4. Germline V lookup: CDR1 SEHNR, CDR2 FQNEAQ (reference sequence). The CDR3 DNA sequence: TGTGCCAGCAGCTTCCGGACAGGGGGGCATAATTCACCCCTCCACTTT. Translated: CASSFRTGGHNSPLHF.

V usage is TRBV30 and J usage is TRBJ1-5; no definite D call. Germline lookup yields CDR1 GTSNPN and CDR2 SVGIG (reference sequence). Deletions cut 2 bases from V and 0 bases from J, with 5 bases between. This CDR3 is built from 13 residues. The CDR3 DNA is TGTGCCTGGAGTCGGCATAGCAATCAGCCCCAGCATTTT. Translating it yields CAWSRHSNQPQHF.

This rearrangement joins TRBV29-1 to TRBJ1-1; D may be TRBD1 (5 bases). CDR3 length equals 12 residues. Looked up from germline, CDR1 is SQVTM and CDR2 is ANQGSEA. Trimming removed 6 bases at V and 1 base at J, with 9 bases between. CDR3 sequence (DNA): TGCAGCGTAACCCAGGGGAACACTGAAGCTTTCTTT. It yields the protein CSVTQGNTEAFF.

The chain links TRBV7-8 to TRBJ1-1; perhaps TRBD1 as D (6 bases). The CDR3 runs to 13 residues. V shed 5 bases and J shed 7 bases, with 14 bases lying between them. The V gene's germline CDR1 is SGHVS and CDR2 FQNEAQ. Here the CDR3 DNA reads TGTGCCAGCAGCCACCAACAGGGAATTGAAGCTTTCTTT. Translating gives CASSHQQGIEAFF. Supplemented by reference TRBV7-8 and TRBJ1-1, the full variable domain reads GAGVSQSPRYKVAKRGQDVALRCDPISGHVSLFWYQQALGQGPEFLTYFQNEAQLDKSGLPSDRFFAERPEGSVSTLKIQRTQQEDSAVYLCASSHQQGIEAFFGQGTRLTVV.